A single T cell receptor beta chain is shown here with its context. Antigen unknown. The CDR3 contains 15 residues. Germline V lookup: CDR1 MGHRA, CDR2 YSYEKL. V shed 0 bases, J shed 4 bases, and the junction held 4 bases outside the gene matches. The study enrolled healthy HIV-negative adults without recent acute infections or vaccinations as donors. This record comes from a study of shared clonotypes between healthy human individuals. Study-level findings and limits: Only blood samples were collected, and tissue repertoires likely differ.

Once extracted for a subset, genomic DNA was divided evenly among several immunoSEQ plates. In the original workflow: Junction-only sequences produced by ImmunoSEQ had no quality scores, so filtering differed. TCRdb's copy holds only in-frame clones and misses some; the assay was immunoSEQ multiplex PCR. V and J calls and clone size are copied from that table; D and trimming were computed from the DNA. The table includes 1,100,000 or so clones, around 78% detected once. Sequencing was performed on memory CD4+ T cells from PBMCs. Subset noted: CD45RA-negative fraction. This receptor was taken from a man between 18 and 35 years old in good health. Some clones in this sample may be carry-over from other donors' samples. J is TRBJ1-2 and V is TRBV4-1; 8 positions match TRBD1. Here the CDR3 reads CASSQDPGQVYGYTF. Written as DNA, the CDR3 is TGCGCCAGCAGCCAAGACCCGGGACAGGTCTATGGCTACACCTTC.